This T cell receptor (beta chain) was obtained from a study of vaccination and CD4 T cells after COVID-19. This clonotype has just a few counts. Its matching antigen is unknown. An Oncomine TCR Beta short-read assay was used to sequence the DNA from cultured CD4+ T cells. TCRdb independently ran MiXCR on the PCR reads; one entry per CDR3 protein. The table has around 25,000 distinct CDR3 sequences, more than 25% seen once. This sample's time point: late sampling 161 to 241 days after vaccination in three convalescent patients. Treatment reported: approximately 11-day PBMC culture with coronavirus spike peptide pools or control peptides (ViraFEST assay). The CDR3 runs to 15 residues. V lost 3 bases, J lost 5 bases, and 6 bases stayed unmatched. Looked up from germline, CDR1 is SEHNR and CDR2 is FQNEAQ (reference sequence).

This sample comprised CD4+ T cells from blood, cultured in vitro, obtained about 7 months after SARS-CoV-2 vaccination. This chain links TRBV7-9 with TRBJ2-5; 10 bases align to TRBD1. The origin of this receptor is a human donor who had recovered from COVID-19. The CDR3 loop reads CASSFDRGLGETQYF. CDR3 nucleotides: TGTGCCAGCAGCTTCGACAGGGGGCTAGGGGAGACCCAGTACTTC.